These 20 T cell receptor beta chains share one sample of origin, sequenced in a study of cytomegalovirus exposure and HLA in healthy donors. Assay used: immunoSEQ multiplex PCR; TCRdb lists only in-frame clones, some missing. Seen here are some 140,000 clones, about 86% observed once, and the top ten hold approximately 2.2%. Material for sequencing was PBMCs. All receptors derive from a human donor in good health.

This rearrangement joins TRBV7-3 to TRBJ1-2; tentative D call: TRBD1 (5 bases). The V gene lost 0 bases and the J gene lost 8 bases, with 7 bases spanning the gap. Per the germline V gene, CDR1 is SGHTA and CDR2 is FQGTGA. The CDR3 sequence is 12 residues long. Here the CDR3 reads CASSLTGGGYTF. CDR3 coding DNA: TGTGCCAGCAGCTTAACTGGGGGGGGCTACACCTTC.

The chain has TRBV11-2 and TRBJ2-6; D possibly corresponds to TRBD1 (6 bases). The CDR3 contains 16 residues. V gave up 4 bases and J gave up 4 bases, with 14 bases separating them. Germline loops: CDR1 SGHAT, CDR2 FQNNGV. Written as DNA, the CDR3 is TGTGCCAGCAGCTGGATCACAGGGATAGGGGCCAACGTCCTGACTTTC. This gives the protein CASSWITGIGANVLTF.

The chain links TRBV29-1 to TRBJ2-5; 8 bases are shared with TRBD2. This CDR3 comprises 14 residues. V shed 6 bases and J 4 bases; nucleotides not matched to a gene: 10. The germline V gene has CDR1 SQVTM and CDR2 ANQGSEA. The CDR3 spells CSVRSGGPGETQYF. For the CDR3, the DNA is TGCAGCGTCCGCTCGGGGGGGCCGGGAGAGACCCAGTACTTC.

CDR3 region: CASSFSGRNHEQYF. CDR3 nucleotides: TGTGCCAGCTCATTCTCCGGGAGGAACCACGAGCAGTACTTC. The chain couples TRBV18 to TRBJ2-7; the match to TRBD2 covers 7 bases. There are 14 residues in the CDR3. V was clipped by 5 bases and J by 5 bases; unmatched bases: 9. From germline, CDR1 is KGHSH and CDR2 LQKENI.

The chain is built from TRBV13 and TRBJ2-2, with D perhaps matching TRBD2 (6 bases). This CDR3 contains 15 residues. Trimming pared 6 bases from V and 3 bases from J, leaving 14 bases between. Germline CDR1 and CDR2: PRHDT and FYEKMQ (reference sequence). The CDR3 loop reads CASRPSREYTGELFF. For the CDR3, the DNA is TGTGCCAGCAGACCCAGTCGGGAGTACACCGGGGAGCTGTTTTTT.

The rearrangement joins TRBV5-4 to TRBJ1-2, with 7 bases lining up with TRBD1. This CDR3 has 13 amino acids. Germline CDR1 and CDR2: SGHNT and YYREEE (reference sequence). V gave up 4 bases and J gave up 7 bases; unmatched junction bases: 7. CDR3 DNA sequence: TGTGCCAGCAGCCCACAGGGGATCACTGGCTACACCTTC. Translating it yields CASSPQGITGYTF.

The rearrangement joins TRBV6-5 to TRBJ2-5; D ambiguous. Germline CDR1 reads MNHEY; CDR2 reads SVGAGI. The ends were cut back, 3 bases at V and 6 bases at J, with 14 bases in the middle. The CDR3 is 14 amino acids. The CDR3 is CASSYYSGDQTQYF. The CDR3 coding sequence is TGTGCCAGCAGTTATTACTCGGGTGATCAGACCCAGTACTTC.

The rearrangement links TRBV5-1 to TRBJ2-3, with TRBD2 matching 15 bases. V lost 0 bases, J lost 4 bases, and 12 bases stayed unmatched. The CDR3 totals 20 residues. The germline V gene has CDR1 SGHRS and CDR2 YFSETQ. The CDR3, as DNA: TGCGCCAGCAGCTTGGTGCTCACGGGACTAGCGGGAGGACAGTCAGATACGCAGTATTTT. This encodes CASSLVLTGLAGGQSDTQYF.

This chain joins TRBV5-8 and TRBJ1-6; D ambiguous. Germline CDR1 reads SGHTS; CDR2 reads YDEGEE. Trimming took off 4 bases at V and 0 bases at J, with 5 bases between the two ends. The CDR3 is 14 residues long. In DNA, the CDR3 is TGTGCCAGCAGCCCGCGCTCCTATAATTCACCCCTCCACTTT. Amino acids: CASSPRSYNSPLHF.

The rearrangement links TRBV2 to TRBJ2-7; TRBD1 agrees at 7 bases. The CDR3 is 15 amino acids. The V segment lost 5 bases and the J segment 2 bases; nucleotides outside the gene matches: 9. Germline CDR1 is SNHLY and CDR2 is FYNNEI. CDR3 residues: CASSNDREGTYEQYF. In nucleotides, the CDR3 is TGTGCCAGCAGTAACGACAGGGAAGGAACCTACGAGCAGTACTTC.

The chain joins TRBV5-1 to TRBJ2-2; 11 nucleotides agree with TRBD2. Per germline, CDR1 SGHRS and CDR2 YFSETQ. Germline trimming cut 6 bases from V and 5 bases from J; bases unmatched to any gene: 12. This CDR3 spans 17 amino acids. This CDR3 is CASTKGELAGVTGELFF. CDR3 in DNA: TGCGCCAGCACCAAGGGGGAACTAGCGGGAGTTACCGGGGAGCTGTTTTTT.

J is TRBJ2-7 and V is TRBV6-1, with a possible D match to TRBD2 (6 bases). Germline CDR1 reads MNHNS; CDR2 reads SASEGT. Trimming took off 1 base at V and 1 base at J, with 8 bases between the two ends. The CDR3 contains 14 residues. The CDR3 DNA follows: TGTGCCAGCAGTGAAGTGGGGGGTTCCTACGAGCAGTACTTC. Residues: CASSEVGGSYEQYF.

V usage is TRBV6-5 and J usage is TRBJ2-1; 7 bases match TRBD1. Unmatched junction bases numbered 8, after V lost 6 bases and J lost 3 bases. The germline V gene has CDR1 MNHEY and CDR2 SVGAGI. This CDR3 region has 15 residues. Here the CDR3 DNA reads TGTGCCAGCAGACCCGGACAGGTTTTCTACAATGAGCAGTTCTTC. Translating gives CASRPGQVFYNEQFF.

This clone has a single count. The chain uses TRBV2 and TRBJ1-2, with 8 bases matching TRBD1. Germline values: CDR1 SNHLY, CDR2 FYNNEI. Germline trimming cut 4 bases from V and 4 bases from J; bases unmatched to any gene: 2. The CDR3 spans 13 residues. CDR3 residues: CASSVGQGYGYTF. The CDR3 coding sequence is TGTGCCAGCAGTGTCGGACAGGGCTATGGCTACACCTTC. Supplemented by reference TRBV2 and TRBJ1-2, the full variable domain reads EPEVTQTPSHQVTQMGQEVILRCVPISNHLYFYWYRQILGQKVEFLVSFYNNEISEKSEIFDDQFSVERPDGSNFTLKIRSTKLEDSAMYFCASSVGQGYGYTFGSGTRLTVV.

This rearrangement joins TRBV19 to TRBJ2-1, with 9 positions matching TRBD2. With 0 bases clipped from V and 9 bases from J, the junction kept 6 bases outside the gene matches. There are 15 residues in the CDR3. Germline lookup yields CDR1 LNHDA and CDR2 SQIVND (reference sequence). The CDR3 sequence is CASSIEAGGAREQFF. In DNA, the CDR3 is TGTGCCAGTAGTATAGAGGCGGGGGGGGCTCGTGAGCAGTTCTTC. Looking up the rest from reference TRBV19 and TRBJ2-1 gives the full variable domain: DGGITQSPKYLFRKEGQNVTLSCEQNLNHDAMYWYRQDPGQGLRLIYYSQIVNDFQKGDIAEGYSVSREKKESFPLTVTSAQKNPTAFYLCASSIEAGGAREQFFGPGTRLTVL.

V usage is TRBV6-5 and J usage is TRBJ1-1; no clear D gene. CDR3 length: 14 amino acids. Germline V CDR1 and CDR2: MNHEY, SVGAGI. Trimming removed 0 bases at V and 1 base at J, with 6 bases between. CDR3 sequence reads: CASSYSPGNTEAFF. The CDR3, as DNA: TGTGCCAGCAGTTACTCTCCCGGGAACACTGAAGCTTTCTTT.

V usage is TRBV18 and J usage is TRBJ2-1; D is uncertain. V lost 5 bases, J lost 0 bases, and 14 bases lay in between. The CDR3 loop spans 16 amino acids. Per the germline V gene, CDR1 is KGHSH and CDR2 is LQKENI. In DNA form, the CDR3 reads TGTGCCAGCTCATCAGGAAGTGGTAGCTCCTACAATGAGCAGTTCTTC. Protein: CASSSGSGSSYNEQFF.

The chain has TRBV6-1 and TRBJ2-7, with TRBD2 matching over 13 bases. V was pared by 4 bases and J by 3 bases, with 0 bases of the junction left unmatched. Germline V gene sequence: CDR1 MNHNS, CDR2 SASEGT. The CDR3 is 14 residues long. CDR3 amino acids: CASSGLAGGYEQYF. CDR3 coding DNA: TGTGCCAGCAGTGGACTAGCGGGGGGCTACGAGCAGTACTTC.

The chain carries TRBV9 and TRBJ2-1; tentative D call: TRBD1 (6 bases). The CDR3 contains 15 residues. The germline CDR1 and CDR2 sequences are SGDLS and YYNGEE. Between the trimmed V and J ends, which lost 0 bases and 5 bases, there was a span of 12 bases. The DNA for the CDR3 is TGTGCCAGCAGCGTAGATCTACAGGGTAACAATGAGCAGTTCTTC. Translating gives CASSVDLQGNNEQFF.

Notes on this clone: The CDR3 carries no conserved terminal phenylalanine or tryptophan, so it likely arises from a read error. It is unclear where the CDR3 begins or ends on the DNA, so no DNA is shown, and the CDR3 is as TCRdb lists it. This chain links TRBV2 with TRBJ1-1. The CDR3 adds up to 10 amino acids, both ends counted. CDR1 SNHLY and CDR2 FYNNEI come from the germline V gene. The CDR3 loop is CASSENGLEL.